This TCR beta chain is from a study of beta chain features in type 1 diabetes. This clone was picked up a small number of times. Germline CDR1 is MGHDK and CDR2 is SYGVNS. Trimming removed 6 bases from V and 14 bases from J; junction bases left unmatched: 10. The CDR3 runs to 13 residues. Expressed TCRB transcripts were sequenced because the isolated RNA had all been reverse transcribed beforehand. Sequencing used immunoSEQ multiplex PCR; TCRdb keeps in-frame clones, though not all of them. In the table there are a few hundred thousand clones, around 13% of which are singletons. The TCR was taken from a man aged 25-40 years in good health. Sequencing was carried out using naive CD4+ T cells from blood. The chain employs TRBV25-1 and TRBJ1-6; 7 nucleotides match TRBD1. The CDR3: CASSSPTGLTLHF. CDR3 DNA sequence: TGTGCCAGCAGCTCACCGACAGGGCTCACCCTCCACTTT.